This T cell receptor (beta chain) comes out of a study of a mutant IDH1 vaccine in newly diagnosed glioma. The overall study: Patients underwent eight vaccinations, which took place in weeks 1, 3, 5, 7, 11, 15, 19 and 23. With temozolomide cycles, or 4-6 weeks after radiotherapy alone, vaccination was started. The treated group averaged roughly 40 years old and was around 60% male, approximately 38% female. Patients got radiotherapy, temozolomide, or both beforehand, and most got both.

Profiled with immunoSEQ multiplex PCR; TCRdb holds only in-frame clones, not every one. Among about 54,000 clones listed, around 81% were seen once. Time point defined: week 5, during vaccination. What each vaccine dose contained was 300 ug of mutant IDH1 20-mer peptide, accompanied by topical imiquimod. As regards this clone: No antigen is known for it.

Germline values: CDR1 DFQATT, CDR2 SNEGSKA (reference sequence). The CDR3 has 11 amino acids. The sequencing used PBMCs, collected from a glioma patient whose treatment included an IDH1 peptide vaccine. The TCR comes from a man aged 25-45 years with glioma. J is TRBJ2-5 and V is TRBV20-1; D uncertain. The J call may be faulty, since TRBJ2-7 better matches the DNA end. The CDR3 bases are TGCAGTGCCAGGCTGTCCTACGAGCAGTACTTC. As protein: CSARLSYEQYF.